A single sample is the source of the 9 T cell receptor beta chains below, sequenced in a study of cytotoxic CD8 clonotypes in ibrutinib-treated CLL. Here immunoSEQ multiplex PCR was the method, and the copy in TCRdb shows in-frame clones only, minus some. This table holds roughly 180,000 clones, about two thirds found once. Sequencing was performed on PBMCs, taken after 24 months of ibrutinib treatment. All receptors come from a human donor with chronic lymphocytic leukemia.

The table lists this clone with a few counts. V usage is TRBV27 and J usage is TRBJ1-1, with D unclear. This CDR3 is 14 amino acids long. Trimming took off 4 bases at V and 0 bases at J, with 9 bases between the two ends. Germline CDR1 and CDR2: MNHEY and SMNVEV (reference sequence). The CDR3 spells CASSSAGLNTEAFF. CDR3 bases: TGTGCCAGCAGTTCAGCAGGACTGAACACTGAAGCTTTCTTT.

The rearrangement links TRBV29-1 to TRBJ2-1, with TRBD2 identical over 11 bases. V dropped 6 bases and J dropped 10; count of bases not matched to a gene: 14. This CDR3 comprises 15 residues. Germline values: CDR1 SQVTM, CDR2 ANQGSEA. The DNA of the CDR3 is TGCAGCGTCGTCCAACCGGGACTAGCGGAAGGAGAGCAGTTCTTC. Translating gives CSVVQPGLAEGEQFF.

The chain recombines TRBV6-5 with TRBJ2-1; TRBD2 might be the D (6 bases). V lost 6 bases and J lost 7, with 19 bases in between. The CDR3 consists of 15 residues. In germline, CDR1 is MNHEY, CDR2 SVGAGI. For the CDR3, the DNA is TGTGCCAGCAGCCCTCAGGGTGGCGGGAAAAATGAGCAGTTCTTC. It specifies CASSPQGGGKNEQFF.

This chain joins TRBV14 and TRBJ1-2, with 7 bases fitting TRBD1. V dropped 4 bases and J dropped 7; count of bases not matched to a gene: 3. CDR1 and CDR2 (germline): SGHDN, FVKESK. The CDR3 spans 12 residues. The CDR3 coding sequence is TGTGCCAGCAGCCCGGGACAGTTTGGCTACACCTTC. Protein sequence: CASSPGQFGYTF.

The rearrangement joins TRBV6-4 to TRBJ1-2, with a tentative D call TRBD1 (5 bases). The germline V gene encodes CDR1 MRHNA and CDR2 SNTAGT. V lost 3 bases and J lost 8, with 13 bases in between. The CDR3 has 13 amino acids. The DNA for the CDR3 is TGTGCCAGCAGTGATCAAGGGACGGCGGGCTACACCTTC. Translation gives CASSDQGTAGYTF.

V gene TRBV30 combines with J gene TRBJ2-5, with D perhaps TRBD1 (6 bases). V was cut by 3 bases and J by 1 base, with 12 bases left in between. The CDR3 runs to 14 residues. Per the germline V gene, CDR1 is GTSNPN and CDR2 is SVGIG (reference sequence). This CDR3 reads CAWRPWTAQETQYF. DNA for the CDR3: TGTGCCTGGAGGCCCTGGACAGCCCAAGAGACCCAGTACTTC.

The J gene is TRBJ1-2, the V gene TRBV11-2; TRBD1 matches 9 bases. Germline assignment: CDR1 SGHAT and CDR2 FQNNGV. The CDR3 runs to 14 residues. V shed 5 bases and J 4 bases; nucleotides not matched to a gene: 5. CDR3 in amino acids: CASSQDRGIYGYTF. The DNA of the CDR3 is TGTGCCAGCAGCCAGGACAGGGGAATCTATGGCTACACCTTC.

The table lists this clone with a count of one. The V gene is TRBV5-6, the J gene TRBJ2-7; 7 nucleotides align to TRBD1. Germline loops: CDR1 SGHDT, CDR2 YYEEEE. The CDR3 length is 13 residues. J lost 11 bases, V lost 5 bases, and 13 bases had no gene match. The CDR3 DNA reads as TGTGCCAGCAGTCTTGGGACAGTAGCAGGAAAGTACTTC. The encoded protein is CASSLGTVAGKYF. Full variable domain (rest looked up from reference TRBV5-6 and TRBJ2-7): DAGVTQSPTHLIKTRGQQVTLRCSPKSGHDTVSWYQQALGQGPQFIFQYYEEEERQRGNFPDRFSGHQFPNYSSELNVNALLLGDSALYLCASSLGTVAGKYFGPGTRLTVT.

The genes are TRBV18 and TRBJ2-3; TRBD2 agrees at 7 bases. There are 17 residues in the CDR3. Germline assignment: CDR1 KGHSH and CDR2 LQKENI. The J segment lost 5 bases and the V segment lost 0 bases, leaving 11 bases of the junction unmatched. The CDR3 DNA sequence: TGTGCCAGCTCACCACCGAGCAGCGGGACTCTGAGAGATACGCAGTATTTT. Residues: CASSPPSSGTLRDTQYF.